This T cell receptor beta chain came from a study of blood T cell repertoires in COVID-19. Study background: From T cells, B-cell-depleted T cells, or PBMCs came the material, which was cDNA or gDNA.

Source study methods: Amplification with reference gene primers provided the estimates of nucleated cell counts. TCRdb's copy holds only in-frame clones and misses some; the assay was immunoSEQ multiplex PCR. Clone size and the V and J calls come from that table; the DNA yielded D and trimming. Among about 400,000 clones listed, roughly 89% were seen once. The CDR3 totals 16 residues. The junction had 7 bases not matched to a gene; V was cut back by 1 base and J by 4 bases. CDR1 SGHNT and CDR2 YYREEE come from the germline V gene (reference sequence). Individuals aged about 18 to 89 years were recruited from about two dozen US areas. In assigning cohorts, the study relied on participant-reported clinical history.

The chain carries TRBV5-4 and TRBJ2-7; 11 nucleotides match TRBD2. The clonotype comes from a woman aged 30 to 39 who had recovered from COVID-19. The sample consisted of PBMCs or T cells enriched from blood (not recorded which). CDR3 in DNA: TGTGCCAGCAGCTTGCCGACTAGCGGGAAAGGGTACGAGCAGTACTTC. Its protein product is CASSLPTSGKGYEQYF.